Following are 9 T cell receptor beta chains from one sample sequenced in a study of T-cell memory formation after mild COVID-19 (dated by TCRdb to about 2021). Receptors were amplified or captured by 5' RACE. This sample was sequenced with an Illumina NovaSeq 6000. The public reads were quality trimmed at Q25 with fastp and then assembled into clones with MiXCR by TCRdb, keeping productive beta chains. When rows share a CDR3 protein, they turn into one entry using the most common DNA and genes. In this sample the table shows about 440,000 distinct CDR3 sequences, 20% of which occur a single time. The top ten clonotypes cover around 8.4% of the sample. The specimen was PBMCs or a T cell subset sorted from them (not recorded which). The origin of the receptors is an adult woman who had mild COVID-19 (a few samples of this study predate the infection). The sample titles of this study are shuffled in the database, so cell type and time point are left out; the donor was told from shared clones.

This rearrangement joins TRBV3-1 to TRBJ2-3; the match to TRBD2 covers 10 bases. The CDR3 runs 17 residues. Germline V gene sequence: CDR1 LGHDT, CDR2 YNNKEL (reference sequence). J lost 1 base, V lost 0 bases, and 4 bases had no gene match. CDR3 amino acids: CASSQEWTSGRTDTQYF. CDR3 bases: TGTGCCAGCAGCCAAGAATGGACTAGCGGACGCACAGATACGCAGTATTTT.

Here the CDR3 reads CSADSQGTGELFF. Here the CDR3 DNA reads TGCAGTGCTGACTCGCAGGGAACCGGGGAGCTGTTTTTT. The chain joins TRBV20-1 to TRBJ2-2; D possibly corresponds to TRBD1 (5 bases). The CDR3 consists of 13 residues. CDR1 is DFQATT, CDR2 SNEGSKA, per germline (reference sequence). V lost 5 bases, J lost 5 bases, and 12 bases lay in between.

The chain employs TRBV4-3 and TRBJ2-7; a weak D match, TRBD2 (5 bases). The germline V and J ends were trimmed by 2 bases and 0 bases, with 11 bases remaining between them. The CDR3 extends over 15 amino acids. The germline V gene encodes CDR1 LGHNA and CDR2 YSLEER. The CDR3 here is CASSQSHGLSYEQYF. CDR3 DNA: TGCGCCAGCAGCCAAAGCCATGGACTCTCCTACGAGCAGTACTTC.

V usage is TRBV11-2 and J usage is TRBJ2-7; 7 bases are a match to TRBD1. Germline V gives CDR1 SGHAT, CDR2 FQNNGV. V lost 5 bases, J lost 3 bases, and 13 bases stayed unmatched. The CDR3 has 16 amino acids. CDR3 region: CASSPGTASTGYEQYF. CDR3 coding DNA: TGTGCCAGCAGCCCAGGGACAGCCAGTACAGGCTACGAGCAGTACTTC. Full variable domain (remainder filled in from reference TRBV11-2 and TRBJ2-7): EAGVAQSPRYKIIEKRQSVAFWCNPISGHATLYWYQQILGQGPKLLIQFQNNGVVDDSQLPKDRFSAERLKGVDSTLKIQPAKLEDSAVYLCASSPGTASTGYEQYFGPGTRLTVT.

In this sample, this clonotype turned up a few times. The chain employs TRBV18 and TRBJ1-6; perhaps TRBD1 as D (5 bases). Germline lookup yields CDR1 KGHSH and CDR2 LQKENI. V shed 5 bases and J shed 7 bases, with 15 bases lying between them. The CDR3 contains 15 residues. The CDR3 DNA sequence: TGTGCCAGCTCAACCGACAGTACCCTCAATTCACCCCTCCACTTT. Its protein product is CASSTDSTLNSPLHF.

This sequence joins TRBV12-3 or TRBV12-4 and TRBJ1-5, with 9 bases fitting TRBD1. The CDR3 is 15 residues long. Trimming at V came to 0 bases and at J to 7 bases, leaving 4 bases not matched to a gene. This CDR3 reads CASSLALTGGQPQHF. The CDR3 bases are TGTGCCAGCAGTTTAGCGCTAACAGGGGGCCAGCCCCAGCATTTT.

This clonotype came up once. The rearrangement links TRBV12-3 or TRBV12-4 to TRBJ1-2, with TRBD1 as a possible D gene (6 bases). The length of the CDR3 is 13 residues. Deletions cut 3 bases from V and 8 bases from J, with 13 bases between. This chain's CDR3 is CASSLPGAGGYTF. CDR3 nucleotide sequence: TGTGCCAGCAGTTTGCCGGGGGCTGGCGGCTACACCTTC.

This clonotype was detected only a few times. The genes are TRBV5-1 and TRBJ1-1, with D uncertain. The CDR3 is 11 amino acids. Trimming shortened V by 4 bases and J by 3 bases, and 4 bases separated the two germline ends. The germline V gene encodes CDR1 SGHRS and CDR2 YFSETQ. The CDR3 region is CASSIDTEAFF. Here the CDR3 DNA reads TGCGCCAGCAGCATTGACACTGAAGCTTTCTTT.

This chain links TRBV5-1 with TRBJ2-5, with D uncertain. This CDR3 has 12 residues. V lost 1 base to trimming and J lost 5 bases, with 6 bases between them. Germline CDR1 SGHRS, CDR2 YFSETQ. CDR3 protein: CASSLTAETQYF. In DNA form, the CDR3 reads TGCGCCAGCAGCTTGACAGCTGAGACCCAGTACTTC.